One sample yielded the 23 T cell receptor beta chains listed below, sequenced in a study of shared clonotypes between healthy human individuals. Some clones are missing from TCRdb's copy, which holds only in-frame ones; the method was immunoSEQ multiplex PCR. The data hold 1.4 million to 1.5 million clones, with more than 95% observed a single time. Sequenced sample: naive CD4+ T cells sorted from blood. Documented subset: CD45RA+ positively selected. The receptors were gathered from a man aged 25-45 years in good health.

J is TRBJ1-4 and V is TRBV14; 10 positions match TRBD1. The CDR3 extends over 15 amino acids. Germline V gene lookup returns CDR1 SGHDN and CDR2 FVKESK. Trimming at V came to 4 bases and at J to 6 bases, leaving 5 bases not matched to a gene. The CDR3 DNA follows: TGTGCCAGCAGCCGGATGGGACAGGGGCATGAAAAACTGTTTTTT. The encoded protein is CASSRMGQGHEKLFF. Complete variable domain (other parts from reference TRBV14 and TRBJ1-4): EAGVTQFPSHSVIEKGQTVTLRCDPISGHDNLYWYRRVMGKEIKFLLHFVKESKQDESGMPNNRFLAERTGGTYSTLKVQPAELEDSGVYFCASSRMGQGHEKLFFGSGTQLSVL.

This chain joins TRBV5-1 and TRBJ2-1, with 10 bases identical to TRBD2. The germline CDR1 and CDR2 sequences are SGHRS and YFSETQ. This CDR3 contains 18 residues. Germline trimming cut 1 base from V and 0 bases from J; bases unmatched to any gene: 7. CDR3 residues: CASSLPRASGSSYNEQFF. DNA for the CDR3: TGCGCCAGCAGCTTGCCTAGGGCTAGCGGGAGCTCCTACAATGAGCAGTTCTTC.

This clone is a singleton in its sample. The chain recombines TRBV30 with TRBJ1-2; 8 bases map to TRBD1. The trim removed 6 bases at V and 1 base at J, leaving 4 bases unmatched. Germline V gene data show CDR1 as GTSNPN and CDR2 as SVGIG (reference sequence). This CDR3 is built from 13 residues. The CDR3 DNA reads as TGTGCCTGCCAAGACAGGGGTAACTATGGCTACACCTTC. Translating gives CACQDRGNYGYTF.

This rearrangement joins TRBV10-2 to TRBJ2-1; 10 bases are shared with TRBD2. CDR1 and CDR2 (germline): WSHSY, SAAADI. The CDR3 length is 16 residues. The V gene end was trimmed by 4 bases and the J gene end by 0 bases; junction bases not matched to a gene: 3. CDR3 nucleotides: TGCGCCAGCAGTGGGACTAGCGGTAGCTCCTACAATGAGCAGTTCTTC. Translating it yields CASSGTSGSSYNEQFF.

This rearrangement joins TRBV5-1 to TRBJ2-3; D possibly corresponds to TRBD2 (5 bases). CDR3 length equals 12 residues. Germline V lookup: CDR1 SGHRS, CDR2 YFSETQ. V lost 4 bases to trimming and J lost 5 bases, with 8 bases between them. CDR3 DNA: TGCGCCAGCAGCGTCGAGGGAGATACGCAGTATTTT. Amino acids: CASSVEGDTQYF.

V is TRBV5-1 and J is TRBJ2-1; 8 positions match TRBD2. This CDR3 region has 14 residues. V lost 1 base to trimming and J lost 9 bases; unmatched junction nucleotides: 6. Germline V CDR1 and CDR2: SGHRS, YFSETQ. CDR3 sequence reads: CASSLRTSLSEQFF. For the CDR3, the DNA is TGCGCCAGCAGCTTGAGGACTAGCCTTAGTGAGCAGTTCTTC. The whole variable domain, filled in from reference TRBV5-1 and TRBJ2-1, reads KAGVTQTPRYLIKTRGQQVTLSCSPISGHRSVSWYQQTPGQGLQFLFEYFSETQRNKGNFPGRFSGRQFSNSRSEMNVSTLELGDSALYLCASSLRTSLSEQFFGPGTRLTVL.

As for this clone: Other DNA sequences from this sample encode an identical CDR3 as well. The gene calls are TRBV4-2 and TRBJ2-7, with a tentative D call TRBD1 (6 bases). Trimming pared 0 bases from V and 1 base from J, leaving 10 bases between. CDR1 LGHNA and CDR2 YNFKEQ come from the germline V gene. The CDR3 has 15 amino acids. The CDR3, as DNA: TGTGCCAGCAGCCAAGAGGGCAGGGGATCCTACGAGCAGTACTTC. The encoded protein is CASSQEGRGSYEQYF.

This clone was observed a handful of times. Other DNA sequences from this sample encode an identical CDR3 as well. The chain links TRBV2 to TRBJ1-5, with TRBD1 as a possible D gene (5 bases). The CDR3 covers 14 residues. V was shortened by 3 bases and J by 5 bases, with 11 bases between the two germline ends. Germline lookup yields CDR1 SNHLY and CDR2 FYNNEI. CDR3 bases: TGTGCCAGCAGTGAGGGGACGGGTTATCAGCCCCAGCATTTT. It specifies CASSEGTGYQPQHF.

This chain uses TRBV30 with TRBJ2-3, with unresolved D. Deletions cut 4 bases from V and 2 bases from J, with 19 bases between. Germline lookup yields CDR1 GTSNPN and CDR2 SVGIG (reference sequence). This CDR3 spans 16 amino acids. The CDR3 reads CAWTPTLRAFTDTQYF. In DNA, the CDR3 is TGTGCCTGGACCCCTACCCTCCGGGCTTTCACAGATACGCAGTATTTT.

Only one count was recorded for this clone. J is TRBJ2-7 and V is TRBV28; D possibly corresponds to TRBD1 (5 bases). Germline loops: CDR1 MDHEN, CDR2 SYDVKM. This CDR3 contains 13 residues. Trimming took 4 bases from V and 0 from J, leaving 7 bases between them. Here the CDR3 reads CASSSGNSYEQYF. The CDR3 DNA reads TGTGCCAGCAGTTCAGGGAACTCCTACGAGCAGTACTTC.

To note about this clone: The same CDR3 arises from other DNA sequences in this sample as well. The chain joins TRBV5-1 to TRBJ2-2; 11 positions match TRBD2. Trimming removed 1 base from V and 4 bases from J; junction bases left unmatched: 3. The CDR3 runs to 16 residues. Germline-derived CDR1 and CDR2 are SGHRS and YFSETQ. The CDR3 DNA sequence: TGCGCCAGCAGCTTGCGACTAGCGGGAAGCACCGGGGAGCTGTTTTTT. As protein: CASSLRLAGSTGELFF.

This clone was observed a single time. The chain combines TRBV10-3 with TRBJ2-3; D uncertain. The CDR3 spans 14 residues. Germline CDR1 ENHRY, CDR2 SYGVKD. V lost 1 base, J lost 2 bases, and 7 bases lay in between. The CDR3 region is CAISELRATDTQYF. The CDR3 DNA reads as TGTGCCATCAGTGAGTTAAGGGCCACAGATACGCAGTATTTT.

This chain joins TRBV11-2 and TRBJ2-5, with TRBD1 as a possible D gene (6 bases). CDR1 and CDR2 (germline): SGHAT, FQNNGV. Trimming stripped 0 bases from V and 8 bases from J, with 10 bases between. This CDR3 region has 13 residues. CDR3 DNA sequence: TGTGCCAGCAGCTTAGACGTGGGGGCTACCCAGTACTTC. Residues: CASSLDVGATQYF.

This sequence joins TRBV27 and TRBJ2-5; TRBD2 agrees at 7 bases. Germline-derived CDR1 and CDR2 are MNHEY and SMNVEV (reference sequence). The CDR3 runs 15 residues. The J segment lost 1 base and the V segment lost 5 bases, leaving 7 bases of the junction unmatched. This chain's CDR3 is CASSVRGLPQETQYF. CDR3 sequence (DNA): TGTGCCAGCAGTGTAAGGGGACTACCCCAAGAGACCCAGTACTTC.

This chain uses TRBV11-1 with TRBJ2-7, with D possibly TRBD1 on 6 matching bases. V was pared by 5 bases and J by 2 bases, with 13 bases between. Germline CDR1 and CDR2: SGHAT and FQDESV (reference sequence). The CDR3 is made up of 14 amino acids. The CDR3 reads CASSRQALPYEQYF. The CDR3 DNA sequence: TGTGCCAGCAGCCGACAGGCCTTACCCTACGAGCAGTACTTC.

The CDR3 DNA sequence: TGTGCCATCATCCTGGACAGTAGCTCTGGGGCCAACGTCCTGACTTTC. Translated: CAIILDSSSGANVLTF. The rearrangement links TRBV10-3 to TRBJ2-6; tentatively, D is TRBD1 (6 bases). The CDR3 spans 16 residues. Deletions cut 7 bases from V and 0 bases from J, with 13 bases between. CDR1 is ENHRY and CDR2 is SYGVKD in the germline V gene.

The chain has TRBV7-9 and TRBJ2-5, with TRBD2 identical over 9 bases. The CDR3 runs 13 residues. Germline V CDR1 and CDR2: SEHNR, FQNEAQ (reference sequence). V lost 8 bases, J lost 3 bases, and 4 bases stayed unmatched. The CDR3 loop is CASAGGNEETQYF. The DNA for the CDR3 is TGTGCCAGCGCGGGAGGGAACGAAGAGACCCAGTACTTC.

This clone appeared a few times. The V gene is TRBV6-5, the J gene TRBJ1-2; D not resolved. Trimming shortened V by 6 bases and J by 7 bases, and 12 bases separated the two germline ends. Per germline, CDR1 MNHEY and CDR2 SVGAGI. The CDR3 spans 12 residues. The CDR3: CASRGSVGGYTF. As DNA, the CDR3 is TGTGCCAGCAGGGGCAGCGTGGGTGGCTACACCTTC.

The chain couples TRBV2 to TRBJ2-7, with 10 bases that match TRBD2. This CDR3 is 14 amino acids long. Per the germline V gene, CDR1 is SNHLY and CDR2 is FYNNEI. J gave up 5 bases and V 7 bases, and 8 bases lay outside the gene matches. The CDR3, as DNA: TGTGCCAGCACTAAGAACCTAGCGGGAGACGAGCAGTACTTC. Protein sequence: CASTKNLAGDEQYF. The full variable domain, its missing parts supplied by reference TRBV2 and TRBJ2-7, is EPEVTQTPSHQVTQMGQEVILRCVPISNHLYFYWYRQILGQKVEFLVSFYNNEISEKSEIFDDQFSVERPDGSNFTLKIRSTKLEDSAMYFCASTKNLAGDEQYFGPGTRLTVT.

This chain joins TRBV5-6 and TRBJ1-1; 7 bases are shared with TRBD1. This CDR3 comprises 13 residues. Germline V gene lookup returns CDR1 SGHDT and CDR2 YYEEEE. With V trimmed by 2 bases and J by 4 bases, 2 bases remained unmatched. The CDR3: CASSLDRATEAFF. Written as DNA, the CDR3 is TGTGCCAGCAGCTTAGACAGGGCCACTGAAGCTTTCTTT.

The V gene is TRBV5-4, the J gene TRBJ2-7, with 7 bases that match TRBD1. V trimming: 4 bases; J trimming: 0 bases; junction bases outside the gene matches: 4. The CDR3 contains 14 residues. The germline gives CDR1 SGHNT, CDR2 YYREEE (reference sequence). The CDR3 sequence: CASSRQGLSYEQYF. The CDR3 DNA reads TGTGCCAGCAGCCGACAGGGTCTCTCCTACGAGCAGTACTTC.

The chain has TRBV11-2 and TRBJ2-3, with 9 nucleotides matching TRBD2. V lost 5 bases, J lost 8 bases, and 17 bases stayed unmatched. Germline CDR1 is SGHAT and CDR2 is FQNNGV. This CDR3 has 17 residues. The CDR3: CASSPRARGGLAGTQYF. In DNA form, the CDR3 reads TGTGCCAGCAGCCCAAGAGCCAGGGGGGGACTAGCTGGTACGCAGTATTTT.

A few counts support this clone. The chain links TRBV10-2 to TRBJ2-1; D is unresolved. V lost 4 bases, J lost 8 bases, and 6 bases lay in between. This CDR3 is built from 11 residues. The germline CDR1 and CDR2 sequences are WSHSY and SAAADI. CDR3 DNA sequence: TGCGCCAGCAGTGCCGTCGATGAGCAGTTCTTC. As protein: CASSAVDEQFF.